This T cell receptor beta chain stems from a study of blood T cell repertoires in COVID-19. Study summary: Samples of COVID-19 (acute and convalescent) were obtained from the United States, Italy and Spain. PBMCs, B-cell-depleted T cells, or T cells provided the cDNA or gDNA that made up the material.

The V gene's germline CDR1 is KGHSH and CDR2 LQKENI. Trimming removed 3 bases from V and 3 bases from J, with 9 bases in between. This CDR3 region has 14 residues. As handled by the study authors: Reference gene primers were amplified, and this amplification served to estimate nucleated cell counts. Sequencing was performed with immunoSEQ multiplex PCR; in TCRdb, only in-frame clones are kept and a portion is missing. The D gene and trimming were derived from the DNA, and the V and J assignments and clone size from that table. The repertoire consists of more than 85,000 clones, with over 90% occurring once and the leading ten covering over 1.5%.

This receptor was obtained from a man between 60 and 75 years old with acute or convalescent COVID-19. What was sequenced was peripheral blood. The chain links TRBV18 to TRBJ2-1; D ambiguous. The CDR3 sequence is CASSPTVGYNEQFF. For the CDR3, the DNA is TGTGCCAGCTCACCCACAGTTGGCTACAATGAGCAGTTCTTC.